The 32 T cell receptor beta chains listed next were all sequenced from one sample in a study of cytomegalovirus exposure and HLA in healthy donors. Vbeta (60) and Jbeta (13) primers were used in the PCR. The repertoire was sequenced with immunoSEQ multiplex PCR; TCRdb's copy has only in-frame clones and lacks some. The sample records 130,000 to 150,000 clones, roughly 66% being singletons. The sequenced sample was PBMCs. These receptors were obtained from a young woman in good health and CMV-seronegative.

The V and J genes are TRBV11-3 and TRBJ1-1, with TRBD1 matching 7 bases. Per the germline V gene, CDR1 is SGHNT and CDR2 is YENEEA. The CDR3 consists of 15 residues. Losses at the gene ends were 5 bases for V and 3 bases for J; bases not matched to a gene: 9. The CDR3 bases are TGTGCCAGCAGCCCCCGAGGGGGCTCGCACACTGAAGCTTTCTTT. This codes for CASSPRGGSHTEAFF.

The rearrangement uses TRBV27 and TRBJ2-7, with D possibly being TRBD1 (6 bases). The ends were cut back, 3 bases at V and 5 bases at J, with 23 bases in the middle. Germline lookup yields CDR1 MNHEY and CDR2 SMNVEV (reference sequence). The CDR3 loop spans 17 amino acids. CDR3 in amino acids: CASSFEGLGAAAHEQYF. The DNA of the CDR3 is TGTGCCAGCAGTTTCGAGGGATTGGGGGCTGCGGCCCACGAGCAGTACTTC.

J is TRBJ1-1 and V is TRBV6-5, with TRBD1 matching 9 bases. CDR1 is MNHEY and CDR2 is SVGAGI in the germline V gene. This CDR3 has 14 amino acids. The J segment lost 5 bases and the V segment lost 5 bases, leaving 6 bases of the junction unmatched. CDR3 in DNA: TGTGCCAGCAGTCCCCGGACAGGGGTGACTGAAGCTTTCTTT. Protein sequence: CASSPRTGVTEAFF.

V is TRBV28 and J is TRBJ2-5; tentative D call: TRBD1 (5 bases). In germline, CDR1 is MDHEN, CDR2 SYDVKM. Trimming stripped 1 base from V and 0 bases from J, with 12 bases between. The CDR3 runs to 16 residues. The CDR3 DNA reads TGTGCCAGCAGTTTATATGGCAGGGCAAACCAAGAGACCCAGTACTTC. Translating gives CASSLYGRANQETQYF.

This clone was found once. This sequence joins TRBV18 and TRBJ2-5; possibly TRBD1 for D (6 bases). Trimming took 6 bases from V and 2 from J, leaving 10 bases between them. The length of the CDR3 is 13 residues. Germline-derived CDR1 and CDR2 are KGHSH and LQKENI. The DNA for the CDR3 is TGTGCCAGCTCCCCGGACAGACAAGAGACCCAGTACTTC. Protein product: CASSPDRQETQYF.

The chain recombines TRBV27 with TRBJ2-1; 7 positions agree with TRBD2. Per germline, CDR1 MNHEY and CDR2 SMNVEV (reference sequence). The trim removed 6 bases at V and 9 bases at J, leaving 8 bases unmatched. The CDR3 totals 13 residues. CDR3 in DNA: TGTGCCAGCAGGGGAGGGAGGGCCCGTGAGCAGTTCTTC. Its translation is CASRGGRAREQFF.

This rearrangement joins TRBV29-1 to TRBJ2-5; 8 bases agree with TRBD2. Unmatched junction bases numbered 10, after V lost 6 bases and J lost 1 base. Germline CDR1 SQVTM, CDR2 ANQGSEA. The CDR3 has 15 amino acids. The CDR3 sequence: CSVRRVAGIQETQYF. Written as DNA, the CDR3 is TGCAGCGTCCGCAGGGTAGCGGGGATCCAAGAGACCCAGTACTTC.

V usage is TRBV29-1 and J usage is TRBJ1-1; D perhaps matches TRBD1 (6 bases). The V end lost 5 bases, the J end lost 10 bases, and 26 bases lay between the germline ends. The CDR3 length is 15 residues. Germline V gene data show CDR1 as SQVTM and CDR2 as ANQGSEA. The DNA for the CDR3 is TGCAGCGTTATCAGAAACAGGGATTCAGCTTTTCCAGCTTTCTTT. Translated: CSVIRNRDSAFPAFF. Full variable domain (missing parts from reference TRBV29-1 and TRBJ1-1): SAVISQKPSRDICQRGTSLTIQCQVDSQVTMMFWYRQQPGQSLTLIATANQGSEATYESGFVIDKFPISRPNLTFSTLTVSNMSPEDSSIYLCSVIRNRDSAFPAFFGQGTRLTVV.

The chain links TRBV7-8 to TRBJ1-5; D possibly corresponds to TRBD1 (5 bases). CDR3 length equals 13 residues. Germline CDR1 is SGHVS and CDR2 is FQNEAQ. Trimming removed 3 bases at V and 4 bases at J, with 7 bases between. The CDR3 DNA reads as TGTGCCAGCAGCTTTCGACAGAATCAGCCCCAGCATTTT. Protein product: CASSFRQNQPQHF.

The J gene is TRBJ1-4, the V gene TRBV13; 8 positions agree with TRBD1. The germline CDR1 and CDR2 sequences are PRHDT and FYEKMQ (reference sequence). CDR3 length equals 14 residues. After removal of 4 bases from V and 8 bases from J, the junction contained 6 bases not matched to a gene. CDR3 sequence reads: CASSSGQDPEKLFF. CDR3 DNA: TGTGCCAGCAGCTCGGGACAGGACCCAGAAAAACTGTTTTTT.

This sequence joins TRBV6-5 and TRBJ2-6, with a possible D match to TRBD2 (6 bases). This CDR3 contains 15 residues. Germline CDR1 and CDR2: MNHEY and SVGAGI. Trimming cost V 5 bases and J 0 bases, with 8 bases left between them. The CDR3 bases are TGTGCCAGCAGTGGGGGGACCTCTGGGGCCAACGTCCTGACTTTC. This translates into CASSGGTSGANVLTF.

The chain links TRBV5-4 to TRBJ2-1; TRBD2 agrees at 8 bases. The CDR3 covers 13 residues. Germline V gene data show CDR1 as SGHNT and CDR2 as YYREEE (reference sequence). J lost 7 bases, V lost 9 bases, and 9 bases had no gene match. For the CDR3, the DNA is TGTGCCACCTCCGGGAGGGTGGTTAATGAGCAGTTCTTC. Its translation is CATSGRVVNEQFF.

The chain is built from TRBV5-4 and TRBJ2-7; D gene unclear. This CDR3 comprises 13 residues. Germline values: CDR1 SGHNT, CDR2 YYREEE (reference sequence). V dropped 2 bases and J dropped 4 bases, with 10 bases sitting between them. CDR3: CASSLGVGYEQYV. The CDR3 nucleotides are TGTGCCAGCAGCTTAGGTGTCGGGTACGAGCAGTACGTC.

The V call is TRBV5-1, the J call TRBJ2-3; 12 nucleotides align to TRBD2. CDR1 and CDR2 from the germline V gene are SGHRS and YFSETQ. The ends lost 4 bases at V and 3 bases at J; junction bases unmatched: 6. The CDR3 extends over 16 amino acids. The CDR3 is CASSATGTSGTDTQYF. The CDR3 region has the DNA TGCGCCAGCAGCGCAACCGGGACTAGCGGGACAGATACGCAGTATTTT.

CDR3 in amino acids: CASSFTGVESGYTF. In DNA form, the CDR3 reads TGTGCCAGCAGCTTTACAGGGGTGGAAAGTGGCTACACCTTC. The V call is TRBV7-9, the J call TRBJ1-2, with TRBD1 identical over 7 bases. This CDR3 has 14 amino acids. The V gene end was trimmed by 3 bases and the J gene end by 7 bases; junction bases not matched to a gene: 8. From germline, CDR1 is SEHNR and CDR2 FQNEAQ (reference sequence).

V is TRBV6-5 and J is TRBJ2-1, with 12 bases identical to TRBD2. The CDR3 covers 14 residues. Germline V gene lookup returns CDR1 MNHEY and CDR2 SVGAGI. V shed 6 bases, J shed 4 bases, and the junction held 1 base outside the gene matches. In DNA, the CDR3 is TGTGCCAGCAGCGGACTAGCGGGATACAATGAGCAGTTCTTC. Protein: CASSGLAGYNEQFF.

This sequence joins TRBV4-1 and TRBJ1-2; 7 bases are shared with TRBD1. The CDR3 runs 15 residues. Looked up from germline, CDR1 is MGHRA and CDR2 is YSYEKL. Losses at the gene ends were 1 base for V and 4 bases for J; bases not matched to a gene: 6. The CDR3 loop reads CASSQGGTVPYGYTF. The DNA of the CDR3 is TGCGCCAGCAGCCAAGGGGGGACAGTCCCCTATGGCTACACCTTC.

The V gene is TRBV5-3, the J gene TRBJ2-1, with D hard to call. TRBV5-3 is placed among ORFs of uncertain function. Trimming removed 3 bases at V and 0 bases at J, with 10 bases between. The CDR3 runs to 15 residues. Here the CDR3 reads CARSSVSSSYNEQFF. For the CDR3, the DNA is TGTGCCAGAAGCTCCGTTTCGAGCTCCTACAATGAGCAGTTCTTC.

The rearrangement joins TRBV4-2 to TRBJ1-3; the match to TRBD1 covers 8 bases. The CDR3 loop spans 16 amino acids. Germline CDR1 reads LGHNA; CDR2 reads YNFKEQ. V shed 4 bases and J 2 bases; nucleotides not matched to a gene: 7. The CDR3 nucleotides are TGTGCCAGCAGCCGCGGACAGGGAGAGGCTGGAAACACCATATATTTT. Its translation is CASSRGQGEAGNTIYF.

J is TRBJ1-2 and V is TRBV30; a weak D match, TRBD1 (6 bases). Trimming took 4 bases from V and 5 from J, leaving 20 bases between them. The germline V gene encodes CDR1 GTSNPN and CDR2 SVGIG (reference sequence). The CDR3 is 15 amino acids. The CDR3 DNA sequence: TGTGCCTGGAATTCAAGACAGGCCCTGCTATATGGCTACACCTTC. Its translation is CAWNSRQALLYGYTF. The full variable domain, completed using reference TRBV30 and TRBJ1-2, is SQTIHQWPATLVQPVGSPLSLECTVEGTSNPNLYWYRQAAGRGLQLLFYSVGIGQISSEVPQNLSASRPQDRQFILSSKKLLLSDSGFYLCAWNSRQALLYGYTFGSGTRLTVV.

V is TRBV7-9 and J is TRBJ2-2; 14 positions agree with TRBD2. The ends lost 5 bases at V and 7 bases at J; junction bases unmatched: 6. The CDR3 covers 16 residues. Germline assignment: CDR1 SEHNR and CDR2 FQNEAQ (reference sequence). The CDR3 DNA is TGTGCCAGCAGCCAGGGACTAGCGGGAGTAAACGGGGAGCTGTTTTTT. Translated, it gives CASSQGLAGVNGELFF.

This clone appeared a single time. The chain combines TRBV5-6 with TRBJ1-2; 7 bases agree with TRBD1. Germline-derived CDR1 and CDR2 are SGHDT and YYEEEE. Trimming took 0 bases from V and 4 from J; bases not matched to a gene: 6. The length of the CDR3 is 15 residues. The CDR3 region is CASSLARQGRYGYTF. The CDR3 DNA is TGTGCCAGCAGCTTGGCGAGACAGGGACGCTATGGCTACACCTTC.

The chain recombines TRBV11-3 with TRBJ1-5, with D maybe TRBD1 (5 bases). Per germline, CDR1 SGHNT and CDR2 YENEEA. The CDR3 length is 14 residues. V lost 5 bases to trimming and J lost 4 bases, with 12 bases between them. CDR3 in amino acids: CASSLRQRNQPQHF. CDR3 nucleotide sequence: TGTGCCAGCAGCCTGAGACAGAGAAATCAGCCCCAGCATTTT.

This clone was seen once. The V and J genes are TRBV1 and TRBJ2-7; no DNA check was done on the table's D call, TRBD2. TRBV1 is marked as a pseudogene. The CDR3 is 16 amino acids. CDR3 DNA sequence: TGCACCAGCAGCCAATCGGTTGGACTAGCGGGGACCGAGCAGTACTTC. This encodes CTSSQSVGLAGTEQYF.

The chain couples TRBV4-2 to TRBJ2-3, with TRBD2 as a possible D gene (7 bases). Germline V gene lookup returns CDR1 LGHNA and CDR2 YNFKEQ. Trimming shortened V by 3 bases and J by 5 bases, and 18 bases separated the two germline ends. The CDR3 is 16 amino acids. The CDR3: CASSQLFGGRGDTQYF. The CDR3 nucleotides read TGTGCCAGCAGCCAGCTTTTCGGGGGGCGGGGAGATACGCAGTATTTT.

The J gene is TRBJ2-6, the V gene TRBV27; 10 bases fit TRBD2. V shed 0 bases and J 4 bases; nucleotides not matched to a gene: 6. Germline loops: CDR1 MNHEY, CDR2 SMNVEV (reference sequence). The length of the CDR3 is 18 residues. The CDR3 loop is CASSLSLAGGPGANVLTF. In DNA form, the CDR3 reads TGTGCCAGCAGTTTATCTTTAGCGGGGGGCCCAGGGGCCAACGTCCTGACTTTC.

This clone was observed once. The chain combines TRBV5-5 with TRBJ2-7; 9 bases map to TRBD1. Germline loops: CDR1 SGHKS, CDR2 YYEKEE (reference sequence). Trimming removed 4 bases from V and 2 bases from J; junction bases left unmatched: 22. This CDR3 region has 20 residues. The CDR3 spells CASSPTRQGGSASGTYEQYV. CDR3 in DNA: TGTGCCAGCAGCCCGACCCGACAGGGGGGATCGGCTAGCGGTACCTACGAGCAGTACGTC.

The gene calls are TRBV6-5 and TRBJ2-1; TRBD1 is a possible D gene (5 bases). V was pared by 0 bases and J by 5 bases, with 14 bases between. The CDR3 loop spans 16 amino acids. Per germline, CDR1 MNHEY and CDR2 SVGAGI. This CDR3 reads CASSYSKGVANNEQFF. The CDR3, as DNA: TGTGCCAGCAGTTACTCGAAAGGGGTGGCGAACAATGAGCAGTTCTTC.

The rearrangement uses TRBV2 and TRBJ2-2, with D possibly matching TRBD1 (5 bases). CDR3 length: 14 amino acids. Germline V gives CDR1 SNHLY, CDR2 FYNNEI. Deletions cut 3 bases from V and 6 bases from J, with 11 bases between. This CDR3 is CASSDGAGSGELFF. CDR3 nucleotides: TGTGCCAGCAGTGATGGGGCAGGGTCCGGGGAGCTGTTTTTT.

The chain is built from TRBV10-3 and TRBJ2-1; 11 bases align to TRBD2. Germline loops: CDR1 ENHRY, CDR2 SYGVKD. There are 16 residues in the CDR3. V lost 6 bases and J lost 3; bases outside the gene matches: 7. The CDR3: CAIRQTSGENYNEQFF. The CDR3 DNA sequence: TGTGCCATCAGACAGACTAGCGGGGAAAACTACAATGAGCAGTTCTTC.

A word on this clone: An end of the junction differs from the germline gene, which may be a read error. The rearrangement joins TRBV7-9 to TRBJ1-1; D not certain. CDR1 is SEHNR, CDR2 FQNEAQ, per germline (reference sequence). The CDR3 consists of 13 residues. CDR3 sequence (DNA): TGTTCCAGCAGCTCGTCAGAGAACACTGAAGCTTTCTTT. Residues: CSSSSSENTEAFF.

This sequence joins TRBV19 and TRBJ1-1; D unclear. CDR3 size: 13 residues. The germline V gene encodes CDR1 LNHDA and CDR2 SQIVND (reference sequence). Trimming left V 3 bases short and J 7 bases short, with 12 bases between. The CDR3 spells CASSMRDRIEAFF. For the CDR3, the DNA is TGTGCCAGTAGTATGCGGGATAGAATTGAAGCTTTCTTT.